Below, 17 T cell receptor beta chains from the same sample are listed, as sequenced in a study of blood T cell repertoires in COVID-19. Profiled with immunoSEQ multiplex PCR; TCRdb holds only in-frame clones, not every one. The sample has around 250,000 clones, about nine tenths seen once. The sequenced sample was peripheral blood. These TCRs come from a woman aged 55-70 years who had recovered from COVID-19.

This rearrangement joins TRBV28 to TRBJ2-5; 13 bases line up with TRBD2. The V gene end was trimmed by 3 bases and the J gene end by 4 bases; junction bases not matched to a gene: 5. Germline CDR1 MDHEN, CDR2 SYDVKM. This CDR3 contains 16 residues. The CDR3 protein is CASSFVTSGGRETQYF. Written as DNA, the CDR3 is TGTGCCAGCAGTTTTGTGACTAGCGGGGGGAGAGAGACCCAGTACTTC. Based on the CDR3 plus reference TRBV28 and TRBJ2-5, the full variable domain is DVKVTQSSRYLVKRTGEKVFLECVQDMDHENMFWYRQDPGLGLRLIYFSYDVKMKEKGDIPEGYSVSREKKERFSLILESASTNQTSMYLCASSFVTSGGRETQYFGPGTRLLVL.

As concerns this clone: Other DNA sequences from this sample encode an identical CDR3 as well. The DNA of the CDR3 is TGTGCCAGCAGCCTGGGACAGGGCCCCTACAATGAGCAGTTCTTC. It specifies CASSLGQGPYNEQFF. The V and J genes are TRBV5-4 and TRBJ2-1, with 9 bases that match TRBD1. This CDR3 region has 15 residues. With 4 bases clipped from V and 2 bases from J, the junction kept 4 bases outside the gene matches. Germline V CDR1 and CDR2: SGHNT, YYREEE (reference sequence).

This clone showed up just a few times. Here the CDR3 reads CASSEVESSYNSPLHF. As DNA, the CDR3 is TGCGCCAGCAGTGAGGTAGAAAGCTCCTATAATTCACCCCTCCACTTT. The rearrangement links TRBV10-2 to TRBJ1-6; D gene ambiguous. Germline CDR1 is WSHSY and CDR2 is SAAADI. Trimming pared 2 bases from V and 0 bases from J, leaving 8 bases between. This CDR3 contains 16 residues.

This clone was seen once. The genes are TRBV27 and TRBJ2-2; D not certain. Germline V gene data show CDR1 as MNHEY and CDR2 as SMNVEV (reference sequence). This CDR3 is 12 amino acids long. Trimming cost V 5 bases and J 1 base, with 2 bases left between them. The CDR3 region has the DNA TGTGCCAGCAGTCTGAACACCGGGGAGCTGTTTTTT. Translated, it gives CASSLNTGELFF.

This chain uses TRBV3-1 (or the pseudogene TRBV3-2) with TRBJ1-1, with no clear D. This CDR3 is built from 14 residues. The V gene's germline CDR1 is LGHDT and CDR2 YNNKEL (reference sequence). Trimming shortened V by 4 bases and J by 6 bases, and 15 bases separated the two germline ends. CDR3 coding DNA: TGTGCCAGCAGCCTACCTGAGGGATCCCCTGAAGCTTTCTTT. Protein sequence: CASSLPEGSPEAFF.

The V call is TRBV11-2, the J call TRBJ2-7; 9 nucleotides agree with TRBD1. CDR3 length: 16 residues. J lost 4 bases, V lost 5 bases, and 12 bases had no gene match. Germline CDR1 reads SGHAT; CDR2 reads FQNNGV. CDR3 region: CASSETTQGAPYEQYF. In nucleotides, the CDR3 is TGTGCCAGCAGCGAAACCACACAGGGGGCGCCTTACGAGCAGTACTTC.

This chain joins TRBV4-1 and TRBJ2-2; possible D gene TRBD2, 6 bases. There are 14 residues in the CDR3. Germline CDR1 and CDR2: MGHRA and YSYEKL. The germline V and J ends were trimmed by 8 bases and 6 bases, with 16 bases remaining between them. The CDR3 is CASRSIAAAGELFF. CDR3 nucleotide sequence: TGCGCCAGCCGTTCGATAGCGGCCGCCGGGGAGCTGTTTTTT.

The V and J genes are TRBV28 and TRBJ1-2, with 9 bases lining up with TRBD1. Per the germline V gene, CDR1 is MDHEN and CDR2 is SYDVKM. With V trimmed by 5 bases and J by 13 bases, 11 bases remained unmatched. The CDR3 contains 13 residues. In DNA form, the CDR3 reads TGTGCCAGCAGTGTCCCGGGACAGGGAATTGGCACCTTC. Protein sequence: CASSVPGQGIGTF.

Comment on this clone: The junction shows a germline mismatch at one end, possibly a read error. The chain couples TRBV5-1 to TRBJ2-1; TRBD2 aligns across 12 bases. This CDR3 has 13 amino acids. From germline, CDR1 is SGHRS and CDR2 YFSETQ. The CDR3 sequence is CASSLPTSGGSIF. CDR3 DNA: TGCGCCAGCAGCTTGCCCACTAGCGGGGGGTCGATCTTC.

The CDR3 sequence is CASSTSGGIHNEQFF. The DNA for the CDR3 is TGTGCCAGTAGTACTAGCGGGGGGATCCACAATGAGCAGTTCTTC. This chain connects TRBV19 to TRBJ2-1, with TRBD2 matching 11 bases. The CDR3 is 15 amino acids. The germline CDR1 and CDR2 sequences are LNHDA and SQIVND (reference sequence). The V and J ends lost 4 bases and 5 bases, in that order; junction bases with no gene match: 4.

Notes on this clone: The same CDR3 also results from other DNA sequences found in this sample. The V call is TRBV19, the J call TRBJ1-2; 7 bases agree with TRBD1. The trim removed 6 bases at V and 2 bases at J, leaving 3 bases unmatched. This CDR3 contains 13 residues. Germline V gives CDR1 LNHDA, CDR2 SQIVND (reference sequence). The CDR3 nucleotides read TGTGCCAGTAGCTTCAGGGGGAACTATGGCTACACCTTC. It yields the protein CASSFRGNYGYTF. The full variable domain, in which reference TRBV19 and TRBJ1-2 provide the parts outside the CDR3, is DGGITQSPKYLFRKEGQNVTLSCEQNLNHDAMYWYRQDPGQGLRLIYYSQIVNDFQKGDIAEGYSVSREKKESFPLTVTSAQKNPTAFYLCASSFRGNYGYTFGSGTRLTVV.

The chain couples TRBV9 to TRBJ2-3, with 8 bases lining up with TRBD1. J was trimmed by 2 bases and V by 1 base; bases with no gene match: 9. Germline CDR1 reads SGDLS; CDR2 reads YYNGEE. This CDR3 is 17 amino acids long. CDR3 DNA sequence: TGTGCCAGCAGCGTAAACATAGGACAGGGTTACACAGATACGCAGTATTTT. The encoded protein is CASSVNIGQGYTDTQYF.

CDR3 residues: CASSSPGTGQEDQYF. CDR3 nucleotide sequence: TGTGCCAGCAGTTCCCCCGGGACAGGCCAAGAGGACCAGTACTTC. The rearrangement links TRBV27 to TRBJ2-5; 8 bases fit TRBD1. The CDR3 extends over 15 amino acids. Trimming took 4 bases from V and 10 from J; bases not matched to a gene: 14. Looked up from germline, CDR1 is MNHEY and CDR2 is SMNVEV (reference sequence).

The chain uses TRBV7-2 and TRBJ2-1, with D possibly matching TRBD1 (6 bases). Germline-derived CDR1 and CDR2 are SGHTA and FQGNSA. This CDR3 is built from 13 residues. The V end lost 5 bases, the J end lost 9 bases, and 14 bases lay between the germline ends. CDR3 nucleotide sequence: TGTGCCAGCAGCGGACAGTTAGGGGGTGAGCAGTTCTTC. Its protein is CASSGQLGGEQFF.

This chain uses TRBV6-5 with TRBJ1-2; maybe TRBD1 (5 bases). This CDR3 comprises 15 residues. V was trimmed by 6 bases and J by 6 bases, leaving 20 bases between them. Per the germline V gene, CDR1 is MNHEY and CDR2 is SVGAGI. The CDR3 here is CASSELIPREDGYTF. CDR3 in DNA: TGTGCCAGCAGCGAGCTGATACCCAGGGAGGATGGCTACACCTTC.

In this sample, this clone turned up once. V and J are TRBV13 and TRBJ2-1; 9 bases fit TRBD2. Looked up from germline, CDR1 is PRHDT and CDR2 is FYEKMQ (reference sequence). V was pared by 1 base and J by 8 bases, with 9 bases of the junction left unmatched. The CDR3 is 16 amino acids. This CDR3 is CASSLEGGGAVDEQFF. The CDR3 nucleotides read TGTGCCAGCAGCTTAGAAGGCGGGGGGGCGGTAGATGAGCAGTTCTTC. Variable domain in full (rest from reference TRBV13 and TRBJ2-1): AAGVIQSPRHLIKEKRETATLKCYPIPRHDTVYWYQQGPGQDPQFLISFYEKMQSDKGSIPDRFSAQQFSDYHSELNMSSLELGDSALYFCASSLEGGGAVDEQFFGPGTRLTVL.

This chain uses TRBV15 with TRBJ1-5; 9 bases agree with TRBD1. V was clipped by 3 bases and J by 7 bases; unmatched bases: 7. Germline CDR1 LNHNV, CDR2 YYDKDF (reference sequence). The length of the CDR3 is 15 residues. The CDR3 here is CATSSEGQGYQPQHF. CDR3 DNA: TGTGCCACCAGCAGCGAGGGACAGGGATACCAGCCCCAGCATTTT.